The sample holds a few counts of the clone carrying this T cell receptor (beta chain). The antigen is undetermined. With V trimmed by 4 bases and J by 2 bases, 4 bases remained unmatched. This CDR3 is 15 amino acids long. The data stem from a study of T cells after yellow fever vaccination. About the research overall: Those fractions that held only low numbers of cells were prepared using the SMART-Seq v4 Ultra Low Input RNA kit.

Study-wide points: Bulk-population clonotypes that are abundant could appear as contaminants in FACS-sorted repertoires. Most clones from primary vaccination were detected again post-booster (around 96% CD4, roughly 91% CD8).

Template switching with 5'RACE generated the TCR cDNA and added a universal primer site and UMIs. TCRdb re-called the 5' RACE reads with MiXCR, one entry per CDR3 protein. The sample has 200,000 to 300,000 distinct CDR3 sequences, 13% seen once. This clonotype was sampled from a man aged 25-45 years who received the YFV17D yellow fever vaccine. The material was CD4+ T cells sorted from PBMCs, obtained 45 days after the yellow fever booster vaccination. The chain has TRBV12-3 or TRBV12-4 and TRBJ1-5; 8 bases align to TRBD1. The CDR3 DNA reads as TGTGCCAGCAGTTACAGGGGGACAGGCAATCAGCCCCAGCATTTT. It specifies CASSYRGTGNQPQHF.